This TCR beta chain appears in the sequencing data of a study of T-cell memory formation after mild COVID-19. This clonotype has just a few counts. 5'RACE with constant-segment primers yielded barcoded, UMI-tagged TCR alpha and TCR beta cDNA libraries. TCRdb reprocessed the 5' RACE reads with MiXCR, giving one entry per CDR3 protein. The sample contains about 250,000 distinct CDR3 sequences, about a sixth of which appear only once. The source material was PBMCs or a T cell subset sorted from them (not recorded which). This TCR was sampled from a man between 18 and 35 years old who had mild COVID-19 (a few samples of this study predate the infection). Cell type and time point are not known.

The CDR3 DNA sequence: TGTGCCAGCAGTCCGTCAGGGAGCGGACACAATGAGCAGTTCTTC. Protein sequence: CASSPSGSGHNEQFF. The V gene is TRBV28, the J gene TRBJ2-1, with D tentatively TRBD1 or TRBD2 (5 bases each). Between the trimmed V and J ends, which lost 5 bases and 5 bases, there was a span of 16 bases. From germline, CDR1 is MDHEN and CDR2 SYDVKM. CDR3 length equals 15 residues.